One sample yielded the 6 T cell receptor beta chains listed below, sequenced in a study of blood T cell repertoires in COVID-19. TCRdb's copy holds only in-frame clones and misses some; the assay was immunoSEQ multiplex PCR. In the table there are tens of thousands of clones, approximately 72% of which are singletons. The sequenced material came from peripheral blood. The receptors were sampled from a woman in her seventies with COVID-19, enrolled during active disease.

V and J are TRBV19 and TRBJ2-2, with 8 bases aligning to TRBD1. Trimming removed 4 bases from V and 4 bases from J; junction bases left unmatched: 5. Germline CDR1 is LNHDA and CDR2 is SQIVND (reference sequence). The CDR3 contains 15 residues. This chain's CDR3 is CASSTPGQATGELFF. The DNA of the CDR3 is TGTGCCAGTAGTACACCGGGACAGGCCACCGGGGAGCTGTTTTTT.

V and J are TRBV5-1 and TRBJ2-1; 7 bases are shared with TRBD2. CDR3 length: 14 amino acids. From germline, CDR1 is SGHRS and CDR2 YFSETQ. Trimming cost V 2 bases and J 7 bases; bases outside gene matches: 6. As DNA, the CDR3 is TGCGCCAGCAGCTTAGCGGGAATTAGTAATGAGCAGTTCTTC. Protein: CASSLAGISNEQFF. The complete variable domain, with remaining parts taken from reference TRBV5-1 and TRBJ2-1, reads KAGVTQTPRYLIKTRGQQVTLSCSPISGHRSVSWYQQTPGQGLQFLFEYFSETQRNKGNFPGRFSGRQFSNSRSEMNVSTLELGDSALYLCASSLAGISNEQFFGPGTRLTVL.

The CDR3 nucleotides are TGCGCCAGCAGCCAAGATAGTCGGGGGGCGAACACCGGGGAGCTGTTTTTT. It encodes CASSQDSRGANTGELFF. The chain combines TRBV4-1 with TRBJ2-2; TRBD2 agrees at 7 bases. V gave up 0 bases and J gave up 0 bases; unmatched junction bases: 4. Germline loops: CDR1 MGHRA, CDR2 YSYEKL. There are 17 residues in the CDR3.

The rearrangement links TRBV6-2 or TRBV6-3 to TRBJ1-1; 8 bases line up with TRBD1. Germline CDR1 and CDR2: MNHEY and SVGEGT. V lost 4 bases to trimming and J lost 8 bases; unmatched junction nucleotides: 6. The CDR3 runs to 13 residues. In DNA form, the CDR3 reads TGTGCCAGCAGTTCACAGGGGGGGACCGAAGCTTTCTTT. Protein sequence: CASSSQGGTEAFF.

This chain uses TRBV6-2 or TRBV6-3 with TRBJ2-1; no clear D. CDR3 length: 14 amino acids. Trimming pared 4 bases from V and 0 bases from J, leaving 7 bases between. The germline gives CDR1 MNHEY, CDR2 SVGEGT. This CDR3 reads CASSSPVSYNEQFF. The CDR3 nucleotides read TGTGCCAGCAGTTCCCCCGTCTCCTACAATGAGCAGTTCTTC.

This clone was observed a handful of times. The chain joins TRBV5-1 to TRBJ1-6; no reliable D call. Germline loops: CDR1 SGHRS, CDR2 YFSETQ. CDR3 length equals 15 residues. V shed 1 base and J shed 1 base, with 6 bases lying between them. The CDR3 is CASSLTESYNSPLHF. CDR3 DNA: TGCGCCAGCAGCTTGACAGAGTCCTATAATTCACCCCTCCACTTT.